This TCR beta chain emerged from a study of T cell responses to AZD1222 COVID-19 vaccine. Study observations and caveats: Clonal diversity was possibly underestimated, and white British individuals and females predominated among donors. Vaccine-related CD4 TCRs covered spike, predominating at 160-218 and 743-854.

The length of the CDR3 is 17 residues. CDR1 and CDR2 (germline): SGHTA, FQGNSA. Trimming took 5 bases from V and 0 from J, leaving 17 bases between them. Measured with immunoSEQ multiplex PCR; TCRdb has only the in-frame clones, and not every one. The sample lists 99,000 or so clones; about nine tenths were seen once. As concerns this clone: Its specificity is unknown.

The chain is built from TRBV7-2 and TRBJ2-1; D possibly uses TRBD1 or TRBD2 (5 bases each). The sequencing here drew on peripheral blood, taken 28 days after the second dose of the MenACWY control vaccine. The TCR sequence derives from an adult who received the MenACWY meningococcal vaccine as a control. CDR3 nucleotide sequence: TGTGCCAGCAGCGCCCAAGGGACCGGGTTCTCCTACAATGAGCAGTTCTTC. Translated, it gives CASSAQGTGFSYNEQFF.